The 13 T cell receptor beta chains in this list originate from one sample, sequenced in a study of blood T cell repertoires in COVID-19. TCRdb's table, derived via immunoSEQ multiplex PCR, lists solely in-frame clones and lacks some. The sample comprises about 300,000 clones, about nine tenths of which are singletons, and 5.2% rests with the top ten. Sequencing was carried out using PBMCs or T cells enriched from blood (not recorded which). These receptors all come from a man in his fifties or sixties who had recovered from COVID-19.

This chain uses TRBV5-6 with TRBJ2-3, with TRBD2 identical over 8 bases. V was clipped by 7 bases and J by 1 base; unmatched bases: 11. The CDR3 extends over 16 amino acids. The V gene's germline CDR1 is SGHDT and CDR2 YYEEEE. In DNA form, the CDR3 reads TGTGCCAGCCAGCGGGAGCCCCGAGTGCGCACAGATACGCAGTATTTT. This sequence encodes CASQREPRVRTDTQYF.

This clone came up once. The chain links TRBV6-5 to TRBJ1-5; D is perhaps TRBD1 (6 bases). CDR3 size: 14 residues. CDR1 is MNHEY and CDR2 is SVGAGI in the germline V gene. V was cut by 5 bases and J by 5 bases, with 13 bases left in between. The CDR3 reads CASSRGGSHQPQHF. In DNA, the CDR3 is TGTGCCAGCAGTCGAGGGGGAAGCCATCAGCCCCAGCATTTT.

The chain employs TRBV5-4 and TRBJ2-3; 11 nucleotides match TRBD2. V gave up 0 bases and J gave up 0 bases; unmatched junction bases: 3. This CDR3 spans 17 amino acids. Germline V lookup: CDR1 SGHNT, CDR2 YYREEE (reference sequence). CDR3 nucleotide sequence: TGTGCCAGCAGCTTGGGACTAGCGGGATCGAGCACAGATACGCAGTATTTT. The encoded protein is CASSLGLAGSSTDTQYF. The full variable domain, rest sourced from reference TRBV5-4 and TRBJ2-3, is ETGVTQSPTHLIKTRGQQVTLRCSSQSGHNTVSWYQQALGQGPQFIFQYYREEENGRGNFPPRFSGLQFPNYSSELNVNALELDDSALYLCASSLGLAGSSTDTQYFGPGTRLTVL.

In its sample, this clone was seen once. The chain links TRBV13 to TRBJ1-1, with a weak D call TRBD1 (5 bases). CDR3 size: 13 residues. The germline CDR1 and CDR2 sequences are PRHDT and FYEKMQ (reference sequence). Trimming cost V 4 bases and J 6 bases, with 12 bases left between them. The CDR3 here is CASSYDRRSEAFF. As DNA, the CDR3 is TGTGCCAGCAGCTACGACAGACGGTCTGAAGCTTTCTTT.

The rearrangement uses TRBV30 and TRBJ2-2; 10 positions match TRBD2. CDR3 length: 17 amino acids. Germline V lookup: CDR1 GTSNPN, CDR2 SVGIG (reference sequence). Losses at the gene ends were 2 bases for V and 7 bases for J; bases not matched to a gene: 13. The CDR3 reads CAWSPYPTSGTGGELFF. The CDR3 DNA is TGTGCCTGGAGTCCCTACCCCACTAGCGGGACGGGCGGGGAGCTGTTTTTT.

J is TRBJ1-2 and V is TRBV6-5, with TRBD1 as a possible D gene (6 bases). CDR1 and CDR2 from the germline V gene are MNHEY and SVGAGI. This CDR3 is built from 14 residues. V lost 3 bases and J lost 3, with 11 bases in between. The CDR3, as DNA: TGTGCCAGCAGTTATACACAGGGCCACTATGGCTACACCTTC. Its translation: CASSYTQGHYGYTF.

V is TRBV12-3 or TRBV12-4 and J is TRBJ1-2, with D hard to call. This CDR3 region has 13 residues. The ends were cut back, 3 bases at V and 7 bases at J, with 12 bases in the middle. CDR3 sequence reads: CASSFVSGSGYTF. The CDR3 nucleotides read TGTGCCAGCAGTTTCGTGTCAGGAAGTGGCTACACCTTC.

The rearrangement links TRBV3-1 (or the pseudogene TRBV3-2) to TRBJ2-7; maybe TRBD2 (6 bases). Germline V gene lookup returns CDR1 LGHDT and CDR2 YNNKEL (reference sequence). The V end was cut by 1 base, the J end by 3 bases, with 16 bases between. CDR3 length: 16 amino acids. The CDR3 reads CASSQVLTSPYYEQYF. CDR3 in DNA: TGTGCCAGCAGCCAAGTCTTAACTAGCCCTTACTACGAGCAGTACTTC.

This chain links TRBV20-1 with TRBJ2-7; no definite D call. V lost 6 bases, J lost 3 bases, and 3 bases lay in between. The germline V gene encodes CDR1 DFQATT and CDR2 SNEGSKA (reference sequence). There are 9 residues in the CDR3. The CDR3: CSASYEQYF. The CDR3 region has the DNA TGCAGTGCCAGCTACGAGCAGTACTTC.

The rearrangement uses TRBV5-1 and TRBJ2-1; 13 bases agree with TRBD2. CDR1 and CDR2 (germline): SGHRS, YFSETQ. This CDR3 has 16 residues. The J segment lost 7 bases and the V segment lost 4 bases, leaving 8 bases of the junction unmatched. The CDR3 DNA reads TGCGCCAGCAGCCAACTAGCGGGAGGGCCGGGGAATGAGCAGTTCTTC. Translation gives CASSQLAGGPGNEQFF.

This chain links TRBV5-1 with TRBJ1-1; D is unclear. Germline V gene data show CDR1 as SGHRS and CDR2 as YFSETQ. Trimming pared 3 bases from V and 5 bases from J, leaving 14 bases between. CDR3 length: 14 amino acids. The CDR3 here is CASSSRSLDTEAFF. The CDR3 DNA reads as TGCGCCAGCAGCTCCCGGTCTTTAGATACTGAAGCTTTCTTT. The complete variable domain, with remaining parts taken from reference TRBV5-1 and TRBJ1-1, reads KAGVTQTPRYLIKTRGQQVTLSCSPISGHRSVSWYQQTPGQGLQFLFEYFSETQRNKGNFPGRFSGRQFSNSRSEMNVSTLELGDSALYLCASSSRSLDTEAFFGQGTRLTVV.

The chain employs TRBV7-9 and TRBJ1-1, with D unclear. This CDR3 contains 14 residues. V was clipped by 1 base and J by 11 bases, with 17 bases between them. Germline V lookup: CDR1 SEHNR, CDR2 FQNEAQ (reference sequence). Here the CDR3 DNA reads TGTGCCAGCAGCTTAGAGTCGCGGGGATCTCGGGCTTTCTTT. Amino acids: CASSLESRGSRAFF.

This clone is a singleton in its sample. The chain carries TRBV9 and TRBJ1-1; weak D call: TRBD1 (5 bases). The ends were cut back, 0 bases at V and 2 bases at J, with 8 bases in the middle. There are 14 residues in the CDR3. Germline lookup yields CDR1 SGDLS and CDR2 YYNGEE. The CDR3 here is CASSVVDSNTEAFF. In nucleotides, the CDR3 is TGTGCCAGCAGCGTAGTCGACAGCAACACTGAAGCTTTCTTT.